The clone carrying this TCR beta chain was picked up many times. What it binds is unknown. Among the patients, aged 18 to 65, hyperthyroidism was newly diagnosed and had lasted under 2 months. PBMCs were collected from an approximately 10 ml volume of fresh peripheral blood. TCR beta CDR3 sequences were amplified from RNA transcripts. HTBI primers drove first-round RT-PCR of the TCR CDR3. MiXCR, applied by TCRdb to the multiplex PCR reads, yields one record per CDR3 protein. The profile shows under 350,000 distinct CDR3 sequences, roughly 18% of them singletons. The data belong to a study of T cells in Graves' hyperthyroidism and ophthalmopathy. Looking at the study overall: Before treatment of any kind, peripheral blood was taken at initial diagnosis. Study findings and constraints: A model of 13 V-J features distinguished ophthalmopathy from stable hyperthyroidism.

J lost 6 bases, V lost 2 bases, and 5 bases had no gene match. Germline V gene lookup returns CDR1 KGHSH and CDR2 LQKENI. CDR3 length equals 14 residues. V is TRBV18 and J is TRBJ2-5; TRBD1 matches 8 bases. The sequence was collected from a woman between 45 and 65 years old with Graves' hyperthyroidism. The specimen was blood. As DNA, the CDR3 is TGTGCCAGCTCACCAGACGACAGGGGCCAGACCCAGTACTTC. Translated, it gives CASSPDDRGQTQYF.